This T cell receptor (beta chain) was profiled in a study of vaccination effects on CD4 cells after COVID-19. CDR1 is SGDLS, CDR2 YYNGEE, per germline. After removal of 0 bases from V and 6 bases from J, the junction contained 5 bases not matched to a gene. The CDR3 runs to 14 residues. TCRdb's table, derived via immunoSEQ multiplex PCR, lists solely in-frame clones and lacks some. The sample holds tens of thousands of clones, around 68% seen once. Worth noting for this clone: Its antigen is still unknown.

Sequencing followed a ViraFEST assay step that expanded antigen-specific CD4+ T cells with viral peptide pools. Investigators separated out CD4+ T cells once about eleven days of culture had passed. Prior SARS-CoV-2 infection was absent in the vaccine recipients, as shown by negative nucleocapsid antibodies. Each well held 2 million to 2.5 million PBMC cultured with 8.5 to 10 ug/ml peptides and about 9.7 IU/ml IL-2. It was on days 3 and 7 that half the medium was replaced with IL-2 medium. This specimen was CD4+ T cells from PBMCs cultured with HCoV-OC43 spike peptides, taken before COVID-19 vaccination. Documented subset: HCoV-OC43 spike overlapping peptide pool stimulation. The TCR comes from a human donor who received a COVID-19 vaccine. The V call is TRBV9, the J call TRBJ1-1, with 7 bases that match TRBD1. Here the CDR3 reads CASSVDRGSAEAFF. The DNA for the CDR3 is TGTGCCAGCAGCGTAGACAGGGGTAGCGCTGAAGCTTTCTTT.